This paragraph covers one T cell receptor beta chain sequence. The data belong to a study of blood T cell repertoires in COVID-19. At the level of the study: Donors in the United States, Italy and Spain gave samples during acute or convalescent COVID-19. From T cells, B-cell-depleted T cells, or PBMCs came the material, which was cDNA or gDNA.

Authors' data handling: Amplification of reference gene primers was used by the study to estimate nucleated cell counts. TCRdb's table, derived via immunoSEQ multiplex PCR, lists solely in-frame clones and lacks some. V and J calls plus clone size are reproduced from that table; the DNA served to infer D and trimming. This table has about 440,000 clones, approximately 90% appearing once. Germline lookup yields CDR1 SEHNR and CDR2 FQNEAQ (reference sequence). The CDR3 has 16 amino acids. Trimming took 1 base from V and 2 from J; bases not matched to a gene: 5. J is TRBJ2-1 and V is TRBV7-9; 7 nucleotides line up with TRBD2. Material: peripheral blood. The sequence was obtained from a woman younger than 45 with acute or convalescent COVID-19. The DNA for the CDR3 is TGTGCCAGCAGCTTAGGGACCGGACTAGCCTACAATGAGCAGTTCTTC. Residues: CASSLGTGLAYNEQFF.